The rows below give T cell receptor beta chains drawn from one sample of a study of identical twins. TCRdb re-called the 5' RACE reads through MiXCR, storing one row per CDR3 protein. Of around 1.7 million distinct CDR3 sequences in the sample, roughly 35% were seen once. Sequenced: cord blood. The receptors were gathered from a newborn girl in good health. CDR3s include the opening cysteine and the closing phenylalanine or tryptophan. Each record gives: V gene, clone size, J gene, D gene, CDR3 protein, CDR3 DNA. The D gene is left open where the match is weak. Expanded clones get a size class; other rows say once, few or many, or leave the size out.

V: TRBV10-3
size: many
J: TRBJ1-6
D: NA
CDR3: CAISDIQAYNSPLHF
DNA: TGTGCCATCAGCGACATCCAGGCTTATAATTCACCCCTCCACTTT

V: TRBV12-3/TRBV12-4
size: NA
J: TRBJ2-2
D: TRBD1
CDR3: CASRQQGVVTGELFF
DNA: TGTGCCAGCAGGCAACAGGGGGTAGTTACCGGGGAGCTGTTTTTT

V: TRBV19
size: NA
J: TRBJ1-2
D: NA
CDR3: CASSIIKADSINYGYTF
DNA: TGTGCCAGTAGTATTATAAAGGCAGATTCTATTAACTATGGCTACACCTTC

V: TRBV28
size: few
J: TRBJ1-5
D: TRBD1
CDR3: CASTIYGQGRNQPQHF
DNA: TGTGCCAGCACTATTTACGGACAGGGACGCAATCAGCCCCAGCATTTT

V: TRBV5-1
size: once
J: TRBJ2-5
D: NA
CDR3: CASSLTGRSKETQYF
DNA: TGCGCCAGCAGCTTGACAGGGAGGTCGAAGGAGACCCAGTACTTC

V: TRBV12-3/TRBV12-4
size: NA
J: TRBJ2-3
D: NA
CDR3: CASSLHFNTDTQYF
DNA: TGTGCCAGCAGTCTTCATTTCAACACAGATACGCAGTATTTT

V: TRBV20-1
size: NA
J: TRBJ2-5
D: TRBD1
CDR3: CSARTADRVTQYF
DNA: TGCAGTGCTCGGACAGCGGACAGGGTGACCCAGTACTTC

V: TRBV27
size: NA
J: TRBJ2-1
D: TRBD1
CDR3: CASSPGTGGKTQFF
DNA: TGTGCCAGCAGTCCCGGGACAGGCGGGAAGACCCAGTTCTTC

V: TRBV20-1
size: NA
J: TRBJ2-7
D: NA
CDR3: CSASRGNLAGYNEQYF
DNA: TGCAGTGCTAGTAGGGGGAACTTGGCGGGCTACAATGAGCAGTACTTC

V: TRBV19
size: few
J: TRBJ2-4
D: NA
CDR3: CASSAVGSGRGKNIQYF
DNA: TGTGCCAGTAGTGCCGTGGGTAGCGGTCGGGGTAAAAACATTCAGTACTTC

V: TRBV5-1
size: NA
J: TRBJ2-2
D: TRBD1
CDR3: CASSGRTGLSTGELFF
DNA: TGCGCCAGCAGCGGCAGGACAGGGCTCTCCACCGGGGAGCTGTTTTTT

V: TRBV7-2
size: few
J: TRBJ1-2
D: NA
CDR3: CASSFTGVQGGYTF
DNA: TGTGCCAGCAGCTTCACGGGGGTGCAAGGTGGCTACACCTTC

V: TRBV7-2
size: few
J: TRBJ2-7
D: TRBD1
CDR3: CASRWDRGRYEQYF
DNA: TGTGCCAGCAGATGGGACAGGGGAAGATACGAGCAGTACTTC

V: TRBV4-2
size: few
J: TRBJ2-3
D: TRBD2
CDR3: CASSQVAGEVDTQYF
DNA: TGTGCCAGCAGCCAAGTAGCGGGGGAGGTAGATACGCAGTATTTT

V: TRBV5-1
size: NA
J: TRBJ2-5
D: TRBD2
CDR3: CASSPGLAAQETQYF
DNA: TGCGCCAGCAGCCCGGGACTAGCGGCTCAAGAGACCCAGTACTTC

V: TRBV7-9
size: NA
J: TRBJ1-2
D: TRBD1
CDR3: CASSLARDSPSYGYTF
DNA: TGTGCCAGCAGCTTAGCGAGGGACAGCCCATCCTATGGCTACACCTTC

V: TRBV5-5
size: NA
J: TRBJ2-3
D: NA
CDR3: CASSLPRVSSTDTQYF
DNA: TGTGCCAGCAGCTTGCCTCGCGTCTCAAGCACAGATACGCAGTATTTT

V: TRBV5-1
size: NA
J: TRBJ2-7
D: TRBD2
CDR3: CASSPPVSGPYEQYF
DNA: TGCGCCAGCAGCCCCCCGGTTAGCGGGCCCTACGAGCAGTACTTC

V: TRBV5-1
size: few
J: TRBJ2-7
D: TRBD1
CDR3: CASSSTGTGKAEQYF
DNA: TGCGCCAGCAGCTCAACCGGGACAGGGAAAGCCGAGCAGTACTTC

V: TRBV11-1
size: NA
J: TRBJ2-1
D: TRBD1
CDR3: CASSRTDRVLYNEQFF
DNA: TGTGCCAGCAGCAGAACGGACAGGGTTCTATACAATGAGCAGTTCTTC

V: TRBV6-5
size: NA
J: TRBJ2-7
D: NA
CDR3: CASSGIPPYEQYF
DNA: TGTGCCAGCAGTGGGATCCCTCCCTACGAGCAGTACTTC

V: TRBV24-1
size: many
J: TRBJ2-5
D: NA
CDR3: CATSERQNQETQYF
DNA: TGTGCCACCAGTGAACGGCAGAACCAAGAGACCCAGTACTTC

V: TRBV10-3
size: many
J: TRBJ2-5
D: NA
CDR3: CAISEPEETQYF
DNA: TGTGCCATCAGTGAGCCTGAAGAGACCCAGTACTTC

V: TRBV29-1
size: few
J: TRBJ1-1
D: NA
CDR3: CSGGQTNTEAFF
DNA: TGCAGCGGTGGACAGACGAACACTGAAGCTTTCTTT

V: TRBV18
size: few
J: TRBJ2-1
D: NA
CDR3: CASSRRDWKYNEQFF
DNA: TGTGCCAGCTCACGCCGGGACTGGAAGTACAATGAGCAGTTCTTC

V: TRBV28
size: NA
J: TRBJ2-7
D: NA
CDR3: CASTTTGIYEQYF
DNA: TGTGCCAGCACCACGACAGGTATCTACGAGCAGTACTTC

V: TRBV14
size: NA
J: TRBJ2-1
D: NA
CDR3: CASSQRLAFLGHNEQFF
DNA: TGTGCCAGCAGCCAACGGCTAGCGTTTTTAGGGCACAATGAGCAGTTCTTC

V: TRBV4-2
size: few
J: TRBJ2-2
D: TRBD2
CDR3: CASSQGAGDTGELFF
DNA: TGTGCCAGCAGCCAAGGTGCGGGAGACACCGGGGAGCTGTTTTTT